A selection of T cell receptor beta chains follows, all from one sample in a study of T cell repertoires in cytomegalovirus infection. MiXCR, applied by TCRdb to the reads, yields one record per CDR3 protein. Of fewer than 300,000 distinct CDR3 sequences in the sample, more than 20% were seen once. Sequenced input: PBMCs. The receptor set was obtained from a human donor in good health (CMV status not recorded). Some clones in this sample may be carry-over from other donors' samples. Each CDR3 is given with its conserved first and last residue. The order of the fields is CDR3 DNA, CDR3 protein, clone size, J gene, V gene, D gene. D genes are given only for firm matches. Only some rows state a clone size, as once, few, many or a class for expanded clones.

TGTGCCAGCAGCTTAGGGACTTCCCAGTATTTT	CASSLGTSQYF	few	TRBJ2-3	TRBV7-9	.
TGTGCCAGCAGCCGAAACAGGGCCCGCGAAGCTTTCTTT	CASSRNRAREAFF	many	TRBJ1-1	TRBV7-2	.
TGTGCCAGCAGTGTTGCGCCAGGGGGCCGGGAGACCCAGTACTTC	CASSVAPGGRETQYF	few	TRBJ2-5	TRBV2	TRBD1
TGTGCCAGCAGCGTTAGCGGGAGTAGTCTGTTCTTC	CASSVSGSSLFF	.	TRBJ2-1	TRBV11-2	TRBD2
TGTGCCAGCAGCTTGTCTGTAGCCGGGGCCAACGTCCTGACTTTC	CASSLSVAGANVLTF	many	TRBJ2-6	TRBV7-8	.
TGTGCCAGCAGAAAACAAAAGGGGGTTACCTACAATGAGCAGTTCTTC	CASRKQKGVTYNEQFF	few	TRBJ2-1	TRBV6-2/TRBV6-3	.
TGTGCCAGCAGTCGAGGACAGTTCACAGATACGCAGTATTTT	CASSRGQFTDTQYF	many	TRBJ2-3	TRBV6-1	.
TGTGCCAGCAGCCCGGACAGCCTGGGCGGCTACACCTTC	CASSPDSLGGYTF	many	TRBJ1-2	TRBV7-6	.
TGTGCCAGCAGGGACCAGCCCTACAATGAGCAGTTCTTC	CASRDQPYNEQFF	.	TRBJ2-1	TRBV6-2/TRBV6-3	.
TGTGCCAGCAGCGGACAGAGTTACACTGAAGCTTTCTTT	CASSGQSYTEAFF	many	TRBJ1-1	TRBV12-3/TRBV12-4	.
TGTGCCAGCAGCTTAGCCCCCCGTAATCAGCCCCAGCATTTT	CASSLAPRNQPQHF	many	TRBJ1-5	TRBV7-2	.
TGTGCCAGCAGCGGGGGACAGGGCTGGCAAGAGACCCAGTACTTC	CASSGGQGWQETQYF	.	TRBJ2-5	TRBV9	TRBD1
TGCAGTGCTAGAACGGGACAGGGTAGCACTGAAGCTTTCTTT	CSARTGQGSTEAFF	.	TRBJ1-1	TRBV20-1	TRBD1
TGCAGCGTTTCACCAGGGGGGTCGTCTTACAATGAGCAGTTCTTC	CSVSPGGSSYNEQFF	.	TRBJ2-1	TRBV29-1	.
TGTGCCAGCAGTGGGGTCGAGACAGGGGGGTCCTACGAGCAGTACTTC	CASSGVETGGSYEQYF	few	TRBJ2-7	TRBV6-1	TRBD1